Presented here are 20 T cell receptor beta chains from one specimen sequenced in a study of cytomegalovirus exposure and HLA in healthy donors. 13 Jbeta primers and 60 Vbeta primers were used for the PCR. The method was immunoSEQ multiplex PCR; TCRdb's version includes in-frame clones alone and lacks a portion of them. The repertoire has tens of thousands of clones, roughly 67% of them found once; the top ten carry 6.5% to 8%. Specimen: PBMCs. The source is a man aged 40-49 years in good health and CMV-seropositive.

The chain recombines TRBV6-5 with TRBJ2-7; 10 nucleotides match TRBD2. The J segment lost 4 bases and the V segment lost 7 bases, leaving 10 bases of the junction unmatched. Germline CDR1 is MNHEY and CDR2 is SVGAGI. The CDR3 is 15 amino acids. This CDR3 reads CASKKRGGPVYEQYF. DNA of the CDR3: TGTGCCAGCAAGAAGCGGGGGGGCCCAGTTTACGAGCAGTACTTC.

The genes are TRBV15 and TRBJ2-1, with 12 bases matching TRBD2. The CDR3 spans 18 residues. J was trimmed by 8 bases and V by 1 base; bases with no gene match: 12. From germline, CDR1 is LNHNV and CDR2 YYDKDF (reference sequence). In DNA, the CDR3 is TGTGCCACCAGCAGAGGAACTAGCGGGAGGCTCCGGGGGGATGAGCAGTTCTTC. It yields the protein CATSRGTSGRLRGDEQFF.

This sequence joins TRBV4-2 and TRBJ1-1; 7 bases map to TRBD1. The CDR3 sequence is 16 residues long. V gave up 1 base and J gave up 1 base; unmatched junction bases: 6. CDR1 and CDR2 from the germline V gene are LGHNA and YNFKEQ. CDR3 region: CASSQVTGVANTEAFF. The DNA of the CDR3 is TGTGCCAGCAGCCAAGTTACAGGGGTAGCGAACACTGAAGCTTTCTTT.

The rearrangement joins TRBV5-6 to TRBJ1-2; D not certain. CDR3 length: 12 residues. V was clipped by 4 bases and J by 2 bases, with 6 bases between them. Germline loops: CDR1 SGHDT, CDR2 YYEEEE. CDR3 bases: TGTGCCAGCAGCGCGGAGAACTATGGCTACACCTTC. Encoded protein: CASSAENYGYTF.

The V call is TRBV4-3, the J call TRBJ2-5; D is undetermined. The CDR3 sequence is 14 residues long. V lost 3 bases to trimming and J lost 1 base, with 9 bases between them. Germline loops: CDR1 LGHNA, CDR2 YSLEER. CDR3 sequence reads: CASSQRLAQETQYF. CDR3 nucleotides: TGCGCCAGCAGCCAGAGATTAGCCCAAGAGACCCAGTACTTC.

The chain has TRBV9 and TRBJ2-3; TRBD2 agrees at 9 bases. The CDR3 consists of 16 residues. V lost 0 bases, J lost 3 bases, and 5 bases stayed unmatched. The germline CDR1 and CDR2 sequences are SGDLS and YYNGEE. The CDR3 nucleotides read TGTGCCAGCAGCGTAGTGGCTAGCGGGAAGACAGATACGCAGTATTTT. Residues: CASSVVASGKTDTQYF.

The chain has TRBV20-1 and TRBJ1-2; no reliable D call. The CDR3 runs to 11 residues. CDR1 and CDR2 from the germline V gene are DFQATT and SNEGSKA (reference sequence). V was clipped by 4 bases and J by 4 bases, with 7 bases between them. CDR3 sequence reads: CSAKGVYGYTF. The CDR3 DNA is TGCAGTGCTAAGGGAGTCTATGGCTACACCTTC.

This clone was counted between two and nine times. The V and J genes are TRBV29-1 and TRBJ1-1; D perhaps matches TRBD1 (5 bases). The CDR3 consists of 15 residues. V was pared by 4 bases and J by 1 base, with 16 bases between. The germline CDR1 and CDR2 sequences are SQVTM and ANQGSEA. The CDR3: CSVVAWGASNTEAFF. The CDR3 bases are TGCAGCGTTGTTGCTTGGGGCGCGTCGAACACTGAAGCTTTCTTT.

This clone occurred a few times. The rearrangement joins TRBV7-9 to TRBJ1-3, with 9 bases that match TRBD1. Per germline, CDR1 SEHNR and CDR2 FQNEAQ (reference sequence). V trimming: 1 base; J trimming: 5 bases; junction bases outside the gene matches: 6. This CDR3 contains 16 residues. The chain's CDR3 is CASSLGTGDIRNTIYF. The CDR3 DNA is TGTGCCAGCAGCTTAGGGACAGGGGATATTAGAAACACCATATATTTT.

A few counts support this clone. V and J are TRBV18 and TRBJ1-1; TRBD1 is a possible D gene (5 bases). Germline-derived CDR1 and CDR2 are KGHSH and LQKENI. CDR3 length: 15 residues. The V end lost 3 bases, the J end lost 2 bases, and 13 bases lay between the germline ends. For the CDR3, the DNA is TGTGCCAGCTCACCCCGGACAACCGATAACACTGAAGCTTTCTTT. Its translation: CASSPRTTDNTEAFF.

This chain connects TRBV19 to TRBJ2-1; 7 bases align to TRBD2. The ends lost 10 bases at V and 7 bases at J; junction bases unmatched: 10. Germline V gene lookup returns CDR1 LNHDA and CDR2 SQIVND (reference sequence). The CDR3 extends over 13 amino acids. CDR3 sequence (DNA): TGTGCCACCACGAATTGGGGGGGTAATGAGCAGTTCTTC. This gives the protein CATTNWGGNEQFF.

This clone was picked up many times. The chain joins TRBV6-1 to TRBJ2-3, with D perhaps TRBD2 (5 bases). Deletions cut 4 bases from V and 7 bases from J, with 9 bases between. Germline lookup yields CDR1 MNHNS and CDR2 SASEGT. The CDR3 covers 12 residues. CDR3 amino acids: CASSARRNTQYF. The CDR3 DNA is TGTGCCAGCAGTGCCCGGAGGAATACGCAGTATTTT.

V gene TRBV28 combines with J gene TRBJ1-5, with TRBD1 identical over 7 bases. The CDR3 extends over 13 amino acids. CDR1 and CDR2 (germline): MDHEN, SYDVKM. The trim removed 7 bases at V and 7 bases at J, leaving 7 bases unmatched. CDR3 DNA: TGTGCCAGCACGGACAGGTATTCGCAGCCCCAGCATTTT. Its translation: CASTDRYSQPQHF.

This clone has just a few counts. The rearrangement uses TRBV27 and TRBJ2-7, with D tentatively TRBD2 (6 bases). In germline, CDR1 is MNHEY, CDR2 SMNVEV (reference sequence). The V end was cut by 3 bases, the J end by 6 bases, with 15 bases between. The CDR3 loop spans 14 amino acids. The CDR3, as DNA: TGTGCCAGCAGTTTGAGAGGGACTGGGTCCGAGCAGTACTTC. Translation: CASSLRGTGSEQYF.

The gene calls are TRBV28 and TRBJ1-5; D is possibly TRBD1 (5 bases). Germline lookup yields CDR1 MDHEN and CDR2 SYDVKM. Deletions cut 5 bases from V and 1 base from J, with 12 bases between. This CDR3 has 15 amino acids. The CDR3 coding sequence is TGTGCCAGCAGTCCCCCCAGGGCCAGCAATCAGCCCCAGCATTTT. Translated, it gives CASSPPRASNQPQHF.

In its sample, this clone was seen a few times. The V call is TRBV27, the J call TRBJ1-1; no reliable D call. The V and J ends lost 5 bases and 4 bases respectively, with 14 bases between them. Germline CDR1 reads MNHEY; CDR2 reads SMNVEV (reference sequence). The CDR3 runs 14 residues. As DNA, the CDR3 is TGTGCCAGCAGTATCGTTGCTAGCTTCACTGAAGCTTTCTTT. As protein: CASSIVASFTEAFF.

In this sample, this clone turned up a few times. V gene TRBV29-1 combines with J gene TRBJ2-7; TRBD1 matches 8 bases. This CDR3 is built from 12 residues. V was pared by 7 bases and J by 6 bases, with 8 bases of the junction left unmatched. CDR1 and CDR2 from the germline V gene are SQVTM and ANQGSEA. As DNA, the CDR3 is TGCAGCGCTGGGACAGGACCGAGCGAGCAGTACTTC. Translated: CSAGTGPSEQYF.

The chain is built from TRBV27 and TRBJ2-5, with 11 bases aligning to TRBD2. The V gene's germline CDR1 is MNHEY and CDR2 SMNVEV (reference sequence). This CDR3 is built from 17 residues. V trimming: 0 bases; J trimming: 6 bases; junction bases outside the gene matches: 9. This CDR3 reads CASSLSNRLAGFKTQYF. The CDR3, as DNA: TGTGCCAGCAGTTTATCGAACAGACTAGCGGGATTTAAGACCCAGTACTTC.

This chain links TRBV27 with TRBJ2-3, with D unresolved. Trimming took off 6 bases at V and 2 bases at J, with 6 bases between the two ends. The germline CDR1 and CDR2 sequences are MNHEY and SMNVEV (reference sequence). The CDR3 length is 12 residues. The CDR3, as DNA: TGTGCCAGCAGGAGCGTCACAGATACGCAGTATTTT. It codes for CASRSVTDTQYF.

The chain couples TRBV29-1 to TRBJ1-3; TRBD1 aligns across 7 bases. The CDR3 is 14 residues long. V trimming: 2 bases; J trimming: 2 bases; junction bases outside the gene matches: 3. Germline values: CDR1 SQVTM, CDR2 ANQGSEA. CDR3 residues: CSVEITGAGNTIYF. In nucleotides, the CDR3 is TGCAGCGTTGAAATCACAGGGGCTGGAAACACCATATATTTT.